This TCR beta chain was retrieved from a study of cytomegalovirus exposure and HLA in healthy donors. V gave up 9 bases and J gave up 1 base, with 25 bases separating them. The CDR3 has 17 amino acids. Germline CDR1 reads MGHDK; CDR2 reads SYGVNS. This clone occurred once. PCR primers comprised 60 Vbeta and 13 Jbeta primers. Profiling relied on immunoSEQ multiplex PCR, and the TCRdb table lists in-frame clones only, not all of them. Of roughly 100,000 clones listed, roughly three quarters are singletons. Input material: PBMCs. The V gene is TRBV25-1, the J gene TRBJ2-7, with a weak D call TRBD1 (9 bases). The sequence came from a man between 35 and 55 years old in good health and CMV-seronegative. The CDR3 coding sequence is TGTGCCAGTAACAACCCCGGGGGGGGACAGGGATCCTACGAGCAGTACTTC. Amino acids: CASNNPGGGQGSYEQYF.